These 3 T cell receptor beta chains came from one sample sequenced in a study of cytomegalovirus exposure and HLA in healthy donors. Data came from immunoSEQ multiplex PCR; TCRdb stores just in-frame clones and leaves some out. The table includes over 50,000 clones, almost 95% detected once. Sample: PBMCs. The receptor set was obtained from a man aged 18 to 29 in good health and CMV-seropositive.

This clone was recorded once. The CDR3 DNA sequence: TGTGCCAGCAGTTTGTCACTCCAACCCTACGAGCAGTACTTC. Its protein is CASSLSLQPYEQYF. The chain combines TRBV27 with TRBJ2-7; D ambiguous. Germline V gene data show CDR1 as MNHEY and CDR2 as SMNVEV (reference sequence). V was clipped by 3 bases and J by 2 bases, with 11 bases between them. This CDR3 has 14 residues.

This clone occurred once. V is TRBV7-2 and J is TRBJ2-2; D unclear. Trimming removed 4 bases at V and 2 bases at J, with 5 bases between. Germline V gene data show CDR1 as SGHTA and CDR2 as FQGNSA. This CDR3 is 13 amino acids long. Written as DNA, the CDR3 is TGTGCCAGCAGCTCGCTAAACACCGGGGAGCTGTTTTTT. Residues: CASSSLNTGELFF.

This clone was recorded only once. The gene calls are TRBV11-2 and TRBJ2-1, with TRBD2 matching over 8 bases. The junction had 5 bases not matched to a gene; V was cut back by 1 base and J by 6 bases. The germline V gene encodes CDR1 SGHAT and CDR2 FQNNGV. The CDR3 is made up of 15 amino acids. The CDR3 loop reads CASSLGAGALNEQFF. The DNA for the CDR3 is TGTGCCAGCAGCTTAGGAGCGGGAGCCCTCAATGAGCAGTTCTTC.